This TCR beta chain originates from a study of OX40 agonist ivuxolimab in advanced cancers. This clone is a singleton in its sample. Its antigen is not identified. The CDR3 has 14 residues. Germline-derived CDR1 and CDR2 are ENHRY and SYGVKD. The ends were cut back, 0 bases at V and 6 bases at J, with 11 bases in the middle. The assay was immunoSEQ multiplex PCR, and TCRdb's table has in-frame clones only and misses some. The sample has over 30,000 clones; about four fifths are singletons. Study-wide results and caveats: Doses of 0.1 to 3.0 mg/kg were accompanied by clonal expansion of CD4+ and CD8+ blood T cells by week 6.

This sample comprised CD4+ or CD8+ T cells sorted from blood, obtained in a trial of the OX40 agonist ivuxolimab. This chain joins TRBV10-3 and TRBJ1-1; D is uncertain. The receptor was isolated from an adult with an advanced solid tumor such as melanoma, head and neck, liver or kidney cancer. The CDR3 loop reads CAISESLPAAEAFF. CDR3 coding DNA: TGTGCCATCAGTGAGTCCCTGCCGGCGGCTGAAGCTTTCTTT.